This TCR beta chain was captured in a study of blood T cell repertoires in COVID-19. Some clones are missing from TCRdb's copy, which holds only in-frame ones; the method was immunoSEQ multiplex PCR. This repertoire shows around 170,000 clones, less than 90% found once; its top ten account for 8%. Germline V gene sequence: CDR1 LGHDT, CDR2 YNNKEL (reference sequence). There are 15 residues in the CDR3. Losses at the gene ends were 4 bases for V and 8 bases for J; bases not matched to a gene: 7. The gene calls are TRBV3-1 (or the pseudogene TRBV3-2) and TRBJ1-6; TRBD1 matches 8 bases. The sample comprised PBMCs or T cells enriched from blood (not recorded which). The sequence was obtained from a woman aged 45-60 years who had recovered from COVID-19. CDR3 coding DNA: TGTGCCAGCAGCCCGTTCAGGGGGCGCGATTCACCCCTCCACTTT. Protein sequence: CASSPFRGRDSPLHF.